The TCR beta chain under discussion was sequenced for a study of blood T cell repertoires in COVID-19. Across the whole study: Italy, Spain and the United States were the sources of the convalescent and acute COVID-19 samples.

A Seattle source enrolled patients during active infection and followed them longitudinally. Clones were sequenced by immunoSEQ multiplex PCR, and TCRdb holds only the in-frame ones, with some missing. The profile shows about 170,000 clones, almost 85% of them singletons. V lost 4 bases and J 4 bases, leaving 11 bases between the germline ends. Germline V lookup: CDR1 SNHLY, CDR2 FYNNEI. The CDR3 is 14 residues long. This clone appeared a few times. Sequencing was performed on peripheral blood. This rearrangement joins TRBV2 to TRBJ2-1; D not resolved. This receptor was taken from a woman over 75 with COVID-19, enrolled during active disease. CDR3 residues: CASSGSDLYNEQFF. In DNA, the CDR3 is TGTGCCAGCAGTGGGTCTGACTTATACAATGAGCAGTTCTTC.